This passage covers 20 T cell receptor beta chains from one sample sequenced in a study of T cells in narcolepsy. TCRdb keeps only in-frame clones here, not all; method: immunoSEQ multiplex PCR. The table includes approximately 38,000 clones, about nine tenths detected once. The sample consisted of CD45RA- memory CD4+ T cells from PBMCs. The receptors here all came from a human donor with narcolepsy.

The chain uses TRBV30 and TRBJ2-3; possibly TRBD2 for D (6 bases). Germline loops: CDR1 GTSNPN, CDR2 SVGIG (reference sequence). CDR3 length: 11 amino acids. V lost 4 bases and J 6 bases, leaving 8 bases between the germline ends. The CDR3 DNA reads TGTGCCTGGAAGGAGGGGGATACGCAGTATTTT. It is translated as CAWKEGDTQYF.

A single count supports this clone. Other nucleotide sequences in the sample specify the same CDR3. The J gene is TRBJ2-5, the V gene TRBV5-1, with no clear D. CDR3 length: 13 residues. Germline CDR1 SGHRS, CDR2 YFSETQ. V was pared by 0 bases and J by 3 bases, with 6 bases between. The CDR3 DNA follows: TGCGCCAGCAGCTTGGTGGGGAAAGAGACCCAGTACTTC. Translated, it gives CASSLVGKETQYF.

The V and J genes are TRBV7-7 and TRBJ1-2, with 7 bases identical to TRBD1. Per the germline V gene, CDR1 is SSHAT and CDR2 is FNYEAQ (reference sequence). V dropped 4 bases and J dropped 4; count of bases not matched to a gene: 9. The CDR3 is made up of 15 amino acids. As DNA, the CDR3 is TGTGCCAGCAGCTCCCGGGACAGCTCTTTCTATGGCTACACCTTC. Protein product: CASSSRDSSFYGYTF.

The chain couples TRBV18 to TRBJ2-1; D gene uncertain. This CDR3 has 15 amino acids. V lost 3 bases and J 4 bases, leaving 13 bases between the germline ends. Germline-derived CDR1 and CDR2 are KGHSH and LQKENI. In nucleotides, the CDR3 is TGTGCCAGCTCACCCTTTAATCAGGCGTACAATGAGCAGTTCTTC. It specifies CASSPFNQAYNEQFF. The whole variable domain, remainder taken from reference TRBV18 and TRBJ2-1, is NAGVMQNPRHLVRRRGQEARLRCSPMKGHSHVYWYRQLPEEGLKFMVYLQKENIIDESGMPKERFSAEFPKEGPSILRIQQVVRGDSAAYFCASSPFNQAYNEQFFGPGTRLTVL.

This clone was recorded once. The rearrangement links TRBV7-2 to TRBJ2-7, with TRBD1 matching 8 bases. CDR1 is SGHTA, CDR2 FQGNSA, per germline. The CDR3 is 15 residues long. V was pared by 3 bases and J by 2 bases, with 6 bases of the junction left unmatched. This CDR3 is CASSFSRGHAYEQYF. CDR3 coding DNA: TGTGCCAGCAGCTTCTCCAGGGGGCATGCCTACGAGCAGTACTTC.

This clone showed up just once. V gene TRBV28 combines with J gene TRBJ2-3, with TRBD1 identical over 7 bases. Trimming took 8 bases from V and 0 from J; bases not matched to a gene: 8. The germline V gene encodes CDR1 MDHEN and CDR2 SYDVKM. The CDR3 is made up of 15 amino acids. The CDR3 nucleotides are TGTGCCAGCTGCCGACAGGGCGCTAGCACAGATACGCAGTATTTT. Amino acids: CASCRQGASTDTQYF.

V gene TRBV7-2 combines with J gene TRBJ2-3, with D possibly being TRBD1 (6 bases). CDR3 size: 15 residues. Trimming removed 5 bases from V and 1 base from J, with 13 bases in between. CDR1 and CDR2 from the germline V gene are SGHTA and FQGNSA. The CDR3 region is CASSQGTLRTDTQYF. The CDR3 DNA reads TGTGCCAGCAGCCAGGGGACATTGCGCACAGATACGCAGTATTTT.

This chain links TRBV4-3 with TRBJ2-3, with 9 bases aligning to TRBD2. The V gene's germline CDR1 is LGHNA and CDR2 YSLEER. V dropped 4 bases and J dropped 2; count of bases not matched to a gene: 4. The CDR3 is made up of 15 amino acids. The CDR3 nucleotides are TGCGCCAGCAGCCGAACTAGCGGGTACACAGATACGCAGTATTTT. Translation gives CASSRTSGYTDTQYF.

V and J are TRBV28 and TRBJ2-3, with D tentatively TRBD1 or TRBD2 (5 bases each). V shed 3 bases and J shed 1 base, with 11 bases lying between them. Germline CDR1 and CDR2: MDHEN and SYDVKM. CDR3 length: 15 amino acids. CDR3 protein: CASSFPQGGTDTQYF. CDR3 in DNA: TGTGCCAGCAGTTTTCCGCAGGGAGGCACAGATACGCAGTATTTT.

The sample holds one count of this clone. The chain carries TRBV19 and TRBJ1-5; D remains ambiguous. Germline values: CDR1 LNHDA, CDR2 SQIVND (reference sequence). The CDR3 loop spans 15 amino acids. V was shortened by 1 base and J by 4 bases, with 11 bases between the two germline ends. CDR3 bases: TGTGCCAGTAGTATAGGGTTTGGGCTTAATCAGCCCCAGCATTTT. Protein: CASSIGFGLNQPQHF.

The chain carries TRBV7-2 and TRBJ1-4; D is perhaps TRBD1 (6 bases). V was pared by 5 bases and J by 0 bases, with 10 bases between. CDR1 and CDR2 from the germline V gene are SGHTA and FQGNSA. The CDR3 spans 15 residues. In nucleotides, the CDR3 is TGTGCCAGCAGCCCCCGGACAGCAACTAATGAAAAACTGTTTTTT. This sequence encodes CASSPRTATNEKLFF. The entire variable domain, with the rest obtained from reference TRBV7-2 and TRBJ1-4, is as follows: GAGVSQSPSNKVTEKGKDVELRCDPISGHTALYWYRQSLGQGLEFLIYFQGNSAPDKSGLPSDRFSAERTGGSVSTLTIQRTQQEDSAVYLCASSPRTATNEKLFFGSGTQLSVL.

The V gene is TRBV4-2, the J gene TRBJ2-3; D may be TRBD2 (7 bases). There are 14 residues in the CDR3. The germline CDR1 and CDR2 sequences are LGHNA and YNFKEQ. Trimming removed 2 bases from V and 5 bases from J, with 11 bases in between. CDR3 in amino acids: CASSQPGGRDTQYF. In nucleotides, the CDR3 is TGTGCCAGCAGCCAACCGGGGGGCAGAGATACGCAGTATTTT.

The chain has TRBV4-2 and TRBJ2-7; D may be TRBD1 (5 bases). CDR1 is LGHNA, CDR2 YNFKEQ, per germline. V lost 2 bases, J lost 3 bases, and 8 bases lay in between. The CDR3 runs 13 residues. CDR3 coding DNA: TGTGCCAGCAGCCAACAGGGTATCTACGAGCAGTACTTC. Translating gives CASSQQGIYEQYF.

This clone was seen a handful of times. The chain carries TRBV6-5 and TRBJ2-1, with TRBD2 matching 13 bases. Germline V gene data show CDR1 as MNHEY and CDR2 as SVGAGI. CDR3 length: 14 amino acids. V shed 7 bases and J 9 bases; nucleotides not matched to a gene: 6. The CDR3, as DNA: TGTGCCAGCATCAAACTAGCGGGGGGGCCTGAGCAGTTCTTC. This sequence encodes CASIKLAGGPEQFF.

The chain recombines TRBV6-5 with TRBJ2-4; D is unclear. The V end was cut by 4 bases, the J end by 0 bases, with 4 bases between. The V gene's germline CDR1 is MNHEY and CDR2 SVGAGI. This CDR3 region has 13 residues. The CDR3, as DNA: TGTGCCAGCAGTTCCCCAGCCAAAAACATTCAGTACTTC. Protein product: CASSSPAKNIQYF.

For this clone: A read error may produce the germline difference seen at one junction end. The chain links TRBV7-7 to TRBJ2-1, with 7 bases that match TRBD1. CDR1 and CDR2 (germline): SSHAT, FNYEAQ (reference sequence). The CDR3 is 16 residues long. The DNA for the CDR3 is TGTGCTAGCAGCTTAGAAGGGGGCAGGGCCTACAATGAGCAGTTCTTC. Amino acids: CASSLEGGRAYNEQFF. Looking up the rest from reference TRBV7-7 and TRBJ2-1 gives the full variable domain: GAGVSQSPRYKVTKRGQDVTLRCDPISSHATLYWYQQALGQGPEFLTYFNYEAQPDKSGLPSDRFSAERPEGSISTLTIQRTEQRDSAMYRCASSLEGGRAYNEQFFGPGTRLTVL.

This clone was seen once. Written as DNA, the CDR3 is TGTGCCAGCAGTCCCCCTAATGGGGGGGGCCGAATCTACGAGCAGTACTTC. It yields the protein CASSPPNGGGRIYEQYF. V is TRBV28 and J is TRBJ2-7, with a tentative D call TRBD2 (7 bases). V lost 5 bases to trimming and J lost 3 bases, with 23 bases between them. The CDR3 totals 17 residues. Germline V lookup: CDR1 MDHEN, CDR2 SYDVKM.

The rearrangement links TRBV5-6 to TRBJ2-6, with 9 positions matching TRBD2. V lost 0 bases and J lost 0; bases outside the gene matches: 7. Looked up from germline, CDR1 is SGHDT and CDR2 is YYEEEE. The CDR3 sequence is 19 residues long. In nucleotides, the CDR3 is TGTGCCAGCAGCTTGGTGCATTTTAGCGGGAGCTCTGGGGCCAACGTCCTGACTTTC. Protein product: CASSLVHFSGSSGANVLTF.

This rearrangement joins TRBV7-3 to TRBJ2-3; D call uncertain. Germline V gene lookup returns CDR1 SGHTA and CDR2 FQGTGA. V gave up 6 bases and J gave up 2 bases, with 9 bases separating them. This CDR3 spans 13 amino acids. The CDR3 reads CASSGAHTDTQYF. In DNA, the CDR3 is TGTGCCAGCAGTGGAGCTCACACAGATACGCAGTATTTT.

This chain joins TRBV19 and TRBJ1-5; D might be TRBD1 (6 bases). The V and J ends lost 10 bases and 5 bases respectively, with 18 bases between them. CDR3 length: 14 residues. CDR1 is LNHDA, CDR2 SQIVND, per germline (reference sequence). DNA of the CDR3: TGTGCCACCGCCGGGACGGGGGGGCATCAGCCCCAGCATTTT. It translates to CATAGTGGHQPQHF.